One sample yielded the 8 T cell receptor beta chains listed below, sequenced in a study of STAT5B mutations in CD4+ large granular lymphocyte leukemia. Sequencing used immunoSEQ multiplex PCR; TCRdb keeps in-frame clones, though not all of them. This table has 35,000 or so clones, roughly 87% appearing once. Input material: CD4+ T cells from blood buffy coats. These receptors were obtained from a human donor in good health.

The V and J genes are TRBV2 and TRBJ1-1; D gene uncertain. Trimming cost V 1 base and J 3 bases, with 18 bases left between them. CDR1 is SNHLY, CDR2 FYNNEI, per germline. There are 17 residues in the CDR3. The CDR3 nucleotides read TGTGCCAGCAGTGAAGGCGGGCGCAGTCAGGTGCACACTGAAGCTTTCTTT. This gives the protein CASSEGGRSQVHTEAFF.

This chain joins TRBV5-5 and TRBJ1-1, with 10 bases matching TRBD1. V lost 3 bases and J lost 4; bases outside the gene matches: 3. Germline CDR1 SGHKS, CDR2 YYEKEE (reference sequence). The CDR3 sequence is 14 residues long. The CDR3 nucleotides are TGTGCCAGCAGCTACCGGACAGGGGGCACTGAAGCTTTCTTT. Amino acids: CASSYRTGGTEAFF.

The gene calls are TRBV28 and TRBJ2-5; maybe TRBD2 (5 bases). Trimming pared 6 bases from V and 0 bases from J, leaving 11 bases between. There are 14 residues in the CDR3. In germline, CDR1 is MDHEN, CDR2 SYDVKM. The CDR3 sequence: CASRLRAYQETQYF. CDR3 nucleotide sequence: TGTGCCAGCAGACTGCGGGCGTACCAAGAGACCCAGTACTTC.

This chain links TRBV11-2 with TRBJ2-1; 8 bases align to TRBD1. The junction had 4 bases not matched to a gene; V was cut back by 6 bases and J by 0 bases. Germline CDR1 SGHAT, CDR2 FQNNGV. The CDR3 sequence is 15 residues long. CDR3 coding DNA: TGTGCCAGCAGTCGACAGGGGCCCTCCTACAATGAGCAGTTCTTC. Residues: CASSRQGPSYNEQFF.

V gene TRBV7-8 combines with J gene TRBJ1-5, with 8 bases lining up with TRBD1. The V gene end was trimmed by 1 base and the J gene end by 6 bases; junction bases not matched to a gene: 5. CDR1 is SGHVS and CDR2 is FQNEAQ in the germline V gene. The CDR3 spans 15 residues. The chain's CDR3 is CASSLGAGGGQPQHF. DNA of the CDR3: TGTGCCAGCAGCTTAGGGGCAGGGGGCGGTCAGCCCCAGCATTTT. The variable domain in full, with the rest retrieved from reference TRBV7-8 and TRBJ1-5, is GAGVSQSPRYKVAKRGQDVALRCDPISGHVSLFWYQQALGQGPEFLTYFQNEAQLDKSGLPSDRFFAERPEGSVSTLKIQRTQQEDSAVYLCASSLGAGGGQPQHFGDGTRLSIL.

This rearrangement joins TRBV6-5 to TRBJ1-1, with a tentative D call TRBD1 (6 bases). This CDR3 has 14 amino acids. CDR1 and CDR2 (germline): MNHEY, SVGAGI. V was pared by 5 bases and J by 3 bases, with 13 bases between. As DNA, the CDR3 is TGTGCCAGCAGTCCACAGGGACCGGACACTGAAGCTTTCTTT. As protein: CASSPQGPDTEAFF.

The chain couples TRBV5-5 to TRBJ1-1; 7 bases map to TRBD1. With 0 bases clipped from V and 11 bases from J, the junction kept 1 base outside the gene matches. Germline loops: CDR1 SGHKS, CDR2 YYEKEE (reference sequence). This CDR3 has 11 amino acids. CDR3 sequence reads: CASSLEGAAFF. In nucleotides, the CDR3 is TGTGCCAGCAGCTTGGAGGGGGCGGCTTTCTTT.

The chain recombines TRBV28 with TRBJ1-1, with 10 bases that match TRBD1. The trim removed 0 bases at V and 5 bases at J, leaving 6 bases unmatched. The V gene's germline CDR1 is MDHEN and CDR2 SYDVKM. This CDR3 comprises 16 residues. The CDR3 coding sequence is TGTGCCAGCAGTTTATGGGGACAGGGGATTAAGACTGAAGCTTTCTTT. As protein: CASSLWGQGIKTEAFF. Supplemented by reference TRBV28 and TRBJ1-1, the full variable domain reads DVKVTQSSRYLVKRTGEKVFLECVQDMDHENMFWYRQDPGLGLRLIYFSYDVKMKEKGDIPEGYSVSREKKERFSLILESASTNQTSMYLCASSLWGQGIKTEAFFGQGTRLTVV.